This T cell receptor beta chain was recorded in a study of cytomegalovirus exposure and HLA in healthy donors (dated by TCRdb to 2016 to 2017). About the full investigation: An earlier analysis of some 600 of the donors reported over 250 Gb of sequence data and 100 million to 120 million unique TCR beta sequences obtained from about 180 million T cells. An early release covering about 600 HLA-typed donors comprised about 300 gigabases of sequencing data and around 85 million unique TCR sequences. Among the approximately 400 genotyped donors, more than 70% belonged to the genetic ancestry cluster associated with self-reported Caucasian donors. The study aimed to test whether signatures of past pathogen exposure could be identified by cataloging public T cell receptors. The study used immunosequencing to profile the T cell repertoires of some 600 subjects and linked those repertoires to cytomegalovirus serostatus. Along with the roughly 670-subject first cohort, a separate validation cohort of around 110 different subjects was used. To predict cytomegalovirus infection status, the study brought together high-throughput TCR immunosequencing, statistical association of individual TCRs with disease status, and machine learning. A later analysis re-examined previously published TCR beta repertoires from several hundred donors and added high-resolution HLA genotyping to investigate patterns of TCR occurrence. Rather than drawing on any new phenotypic data, the later analysis identified candidate immune exposures from TCR beta sequences and the way those sequences occurred across donors. An earlier analysis of 587 of the donors used high-throughput TCR beta sequencing to judge whether each TCR beta V gene segment behaved as functional or pseudogenic. Alongside the repertoire data, information on donor age, sex, ethnicity and CMV serostatus was compiled. A later genetic analysis took genome-wide SNP genotypes for about three fifths of the 666 donors and used that subset as a discovery cohort. All discovery cohort repertoires had been generated using a single sequencing platform. HLA typing included class I and class II loci at four-digit resolution. The number of donors typed differed by locus, with roughly 620-640 for A, B, C, DRB1 and DQB1, roughly 520 for DQA1, about 610 for DPA1, and some 450 for DPB1. Four to six DR-DQ haplotypes were handled as single units for association and clustering, since linkage in the cohort was strong. Across approximately 400 genotyped donors of the cohort, an average of about 240,000 unique TCR beta nucleotide sequences per donor were sequenced, and roughly 20% of those sequences were non-productive. Study-wide findings and limitations: A later genetic analysis associated a missense DCLRE1C variant with V-gene and J-gene trimming of TCR beta chains, and an independent cohort replicated the association. The 87-base-pair reads could not distinguish some IMGT-functional V segments, including TRBV6-2 and TRBV6-3, so those segments were excluded. At a false discovery rate of 0.05, a later analysis linked about 17,000 TCR beta sequences to specific HLA alleles. The study listed 150 to 200 TCR beta chains as associated with cytomegalovirus. In a later analysis, HLA-associated TCR beta chains were found to be more clonally expanded and to have lower generation probabilities than equally common non-associated chains. In vitro tests confirmed that a few of the cytomegalovirus-associated TCR beta chains recognize cytomegalovirus antigens. Because HLA typing was unavailable for some donors at each locus, only the typed subset was used in association tests. Roughly uniform sequencing depth across donors was assumed in presence/absence analyses, although this assumption may not hold. The cohort was sequenced for TCR beta chains only, and without alpha or paired-chain data the features that could be detected were limited. A further reported finding was that TCR beta sequences accurately predicted the HLA-A and HLA-B alleles for most subjects in the first cohort. Linkage disequilibrium might explain the correlated functional status among segregating V segments, but an unknown experimental factor could not be excluded. For the cohort, immune exposure information was limited to CMV serostatus. According to a later genetic analysis, donors in an Asian-associated ancestry cluster had fewer N-insertions in productive TCRs than the approximately 690-donor mean. About 17 rarely observed V segments, including chromosome 9 orphons, were excluded from the earlier analysis of a few hundred of the donors because counts were too low. A cluster of highly shared sequence variants was judged likely to represent a technical artifact of the sequencing pipeline. In an earlier analysis of some 550 of the donors, most TCR beta V segments were observed in productive rearrangements about 87% or about 30% of the time, broadly matching IMGT annotations. Assigning TCR associations to individual alleles was difficult when HLA alleles, especially DR and DQ, strongly co-occurred. The classifier was reported to diagnose cytomegalovirus status with high specificity and sensitivity in both the original and validation cohorts. Several of the top co-occurrence clusters appeared to be linked to parvovirus B19, influenza, CMV and Epstein-Barr virus, according to a later analysis. The authors suggested that the approach could potentially be generalized to other disease states and immunological phenotypes. In a later analysis, TCR association rates were found to vary across HLA loci, with the most associated TCRs seen for DRB1 alleles and the fewest for HLA-C alleles. In a later analysis, most CMV-associated TCR beta chains were found to appear HLA-restricted, with HLA associations seemingly driven largely by CMV exposure. While some public TCRs were present in many individuals, most TCR sequences turned up only very rarely across donors.

As regards this clone: What antigen it recognizes has not been identified. Per-nucleotide qualities are absent, and no much larger clonotype sits a single base away.

In total, over 600 healthy bone marrow donors made up the cohort. At the time of sampling, all cohort members were nominally healthy, though unrecorded immune exposures were likely present. The donor tested CMV seronegative, placing the donor among the approximately 360 seronegative members of the cohort. A peripheral blood sample was collected from each donor, and TCR beta sequencing was performed on peripheral blood mononuclear cells. The Qiagen DNeasy Blood Extraction Kit was used to extract genomic DNA from the blood cell samples. V loses 1 base at its end and J loses 3 bases; junction bases beyond the gene matches: 3. According to the germline V gene, CDR1 reads SGHRS and CDR2 reads YFSETQ. Counted from cysteine to phenylalanine, this CDR3 has 14 amino acids. Solely the CDR3 DNA is kept, with 42 bases framed from the first base. To prepare the library, the immunoSEQ multiplex PCR assay was applied. A mixture of 60 forward primers for TCR Vbeta segments and 13 reverse primers for TCR Jbeta segments was used in the multiplex PCR. Amplification of the CDR3 region of rearranged TCR beta genes was performed with a multiplex PCR assay on genomic DNA. The amplified TCR beta libraries were sequenced on the Illumina HiSeq System as 87-base-pair reads. In the source study's methods: A later analysis counted approximately 74 million unique TCR beta chains across the 666 repertoires, and some 11 million of these chains were shared by at least two donors. To remove PCR and sequencing errors, raw reads were error-corrected and collapsed into unique sequences using a nearest-neighbor algorithm that merged closely related sequences. CDR3 sequences were aligned to IMGT reference sequences to assign V, D and J gene segments. For a sequence to be retained, at least a six-nucleotide match to both a V gene segment and a J gene segment was required. Rearrangements were called productive when the CDR3 lacked stop codons and stayed in frame with V and J; all others were non-productive. CDR3 was defined by IMGT convention, running from the second conserved V-encoded cysteine to the conserved J-encoded phenylalanine. Sequences without an unambiguous match to a single V gene segment were excluded from the earlier analysis of about 640 of the donors. An earlier analysis of several hundred of the donors classified V segments as functional when productive rearrangements were above 56.7% and as segregating when the standard deviation between donors was above 5%. A statistical classification framework was built for diagnosing cytomegalovirus status from the catalog of TCR beta chain sequences. V and J gene assignment, in a later analysis, came from comparing TCR nucleotide sequences with IMGT/GENE-DB human TR gene sequences. A later analysis assigned CDR3 sequences and most-parsimonious VDJ recombination scenarios with the TCRdist pipeline. In a later analysis, each TCR beta chain was defined by its CDR3 amino acid sequence together with its V-gene family, and reads without a unique V-gene family were excluded. A later analysis removed several hundred highly shared, low-generation-probability nucleotide sequences to deal with suspected cross-contamination and a sequencing artifact. In a later analysis, a clonal expansion index for each public chain was calculated from normalized within-repertoire ranks of inferred template counts. In a later analysis, generation probabilities were computed using a VDJ recombination model fitted to out-of-frame rearrangements, and the results were checked against IGoR. In a later analysis, TCR-TCR, TCR-HLA and TCR-CMV co-occurrence was scored with hypergeometric tests, and a repertoire-size bias correction was applied to TCR pairs. To estimate false discovery rates, a later analysis permuted the HLA or CMV assignments 20 times. In a later analysis, co-occurring TCRs were grouped using DBSCAN, with TCRdist sequence similarity added in when clustering inside HLA-allele-positive subsets. Co-occurrence clustering excluded repertoires with fewer than 30,000 or more than 120,000 public chains, plus five with anomalous nucleotide sharing. The clones in this table, taken by TCRdb from immuneACCESS, are in-frame only. Not every clone is retained; where verified, under half of the shortfall comes from an unresolved V gene, and the cause of the rest is unknown. The V and J calls and clone size were taken over from that table, and D and trimming were inferred from the DNA. In this sample the table shows about 190,000 clones, approximately 79% of which occur a single time. Less than 2% of the sample comes from the top ten.

The V and J genes are TRBV5-1 and TRBJ2-5; TRBD2 lines up with 7 middle nucleotides. This sequence originates from a woman between 18 and 29 years old in good health and CMV-seronegative. The sequencing input was PBMCs. CDR3 region: CASSLRGDEETQYF. The DNA is TGCGCCAGCAGCTTGCGGGGGGACGAAGAGACCCAGTACTTC.